The sequence of this TCR beta chain was determined in a study of Tregs in tolerant kidney transplant recipients. Turning to the study itself: Mixed chimerism was transient after nonmyeloablative marrow transplants from related graft donors. Findings and caveats of the study: Antigen-driven expansion was suggested because donor-specific Tregs expanded more than all Tregs in tolerant patients.

This clone showed up just once. The target antigen is unknown. The CDR3 is made up of 14 amino acids. Germline-derived CDR1 and CDR2 are SGHVS and FNYEAQ. V was pared by 4 bases and J by 2 bases, with 12 bases between. Assay used: immunoSEQ multiplex PCR; TCRdb lists only in-frame clones, some missing. The sample yields 90,000 to 120,000 clones, 85% to 90% seen once. The input for sequencing was CD4+ T cells from blood, taken before the transplant. This chain uses TRBV7-6 with TRBJ2-7, with D possibly TRBD2 on 6 matching bases. This receptor was taken from a human donor who received a combined kidney and bone marrow transplant. This CDR3 reads CASSSWTTAYEQYF. In nucleotides, the CDR3 is TGTGCCAGCAGCTCCTGGACTACAGCCTACGAGCAGTACTTC.